This T cell receptor beta chain was recovered during a study of OX40 agonist ivuxolimab in advanced cancers. Study in general: Enrolled patients in dose escalation had cancers that were hepatocellular carcinoma, melanoma, renal cell or head and neck cancer. The mean age was about 57 years, ranging from roughly 23 to 80, with around four fifths of participants male.

In regard to this clone: Antigen: not known.

Study results and limitations: At doses 0.1 to 3.0 mg/kg, CD4+ and CD8+ clones expanded. Among some nonresponders, normalized T-cell clonal expansion was also low.

The protocol was immunoSEQ multiplex PCR, while the TCRdb copy is restricted to in-frame clones and leaves out a portion. The table records about 80,000 clones, more than 70% of them present only once. The CDR3 is 14 residues long. Trimming removed 3 bases from V and 4 bases from J; junction bases left unmatched: 7. From germline, CDR1 is GTSNPN and CDR2 SVGIG (reference sequence). Sequencing used CD4+ or CD8+ T cells sorted from blood, obtained in a trial of the OX40 agonist ivuxolimab. The source is an adult with an advanced solid tumor such as melanoma, head and neck, liver or kidney cancer. This chain joins TRBV30 and TRBJ1-2; 8 nucleotides match TRBD1. CDR3 in DNA: TGTGCCTGGAGCTCTGGACAGGGAAGCTATGGCTACACCTTC. Encoded protein: CAWSSGQGSYGYTF.